A single sample is the source of the 13 T cell receptor beta chains below, sequenced in a study of T cell responses to AZD1222 COVID-19 vaccine (dated by TCRdb to about 2021). The time point label of this sample denotes: about 28 days (+/-7) after the second vaccine dose. Receptors were amplified or captured by the immunoSEQ multiplex PCR assay. TCRdb holds this immuneACCESS table with in-frame rearrangements only. Some clones are missing; in checked studies, unresolved V genes explain under half, and the rest has no known cause. This sample gives approximately 100,000 clones in total; roughly 88% of them show up just once. Less than 10% of the sample lies in the top ten. Sequencing was performed on peripheral blood, taken 28 days after the second AZD1222 dose. The receptors shown here come from an adult who received the AZD1222 COVID-19 vaccine.

The J gene is TRBJ1-2, the V gene TRBV3-1 (or the pseudogene TRBV3-2); 7 bases line up with TRBD1. The CDR3 contains 13 residues. V trimming: 5 bases; J trimming: 8 bases; junction bases outside the gene matches: 8. In germline, CDR1 is LGHDT, CDR2 YNNKEL (reference sequence). The CDR3 sequence: CASSLTGESGYTF. The DNA of the CDR3 is TGTGCCAGCAGCTTAACAGGGGAGAGCGGCTACACCTTC.

V usage is TRBV6-5 and J usage is TRBJ1-1; the D gene is possibly TRBD1 (5 bases). V was pared by 7 bases and J by 2 bases, with 14 bases between. This CDR3 has 14 residues. Germline V gives CDR1 MNHEY, CDR2 SVGAGI. The CDR3 DNA reads TGTGCCAGCATCCCGGGACTATCAAACACTGAAGCTTTCTTT. It encodes CASIPGLSNTEAFF.

This chain uses TRBV7-6 with TRBJ1-2; D gene ambiguous. Germline CDR1 reads SGHVS; CDR2 reads FNYEAQ. Trimming took 1 base from V and 7 from J, leaving 16 bases between them. The CDR3 spans 15 residues. The CDR3 nucleotides read TGTGCCAGCAGCTTAGGGGGTGGCCCGCCCGGTGGCTACACCTTC. This codes for CASSLGGGPPGGYTF.

The chain is built from TRBV7-9 and TRBJ1-3; no definite D call. Trimming removed 3 bases from V and 8 bases from J, with 5 bases in between. The CDR3 runs 11 residues. CDR1 is SEHNR and CDR2 is FQNEAQ in the germline V gene (reference sequence). The CDR3 sequence is CASSFRDTIYF. As DNA, the CDR3 is TGTGCCAGCAGCTTTCGGGACACCATATATTTT.

The chain links TRBV2 to TRBJ1-3; TRBD1 is a possible D gene (5 bases). Trimming left V 2 bases short and J 1 base short, with 12 bases between. The CDR3 has 16 amino acids. Germline V gene sequence: CDR1 SNHLY, CDR2 FYNNEI. As DNA, the CDR3 is TGTGCCAGCAGTGAATCCGGGGGGGTGTCTGGAAACACCATATATTTT. This gives the protein CASSESGGVSGNTIYF.

This chain connects TRBV5-1 to TRBJ2-2; D perhaps matches TRBD1 (6 bases). V was shortened by 0 bases and J by 1 base, with 7 bases between the two germline ends. Germline values: CDR1 SGHRS, CDR2 YFSETQ. The CDR3 spans 15 residues. The CDR3 spells CASSLGQVNTGELFF. CDR3 DNA sequence: TGCGCCAGCAGCTTGGGACAGGTGAACACCGGGGAGCTGTTTTTT.

In its sample, this clone was seen once. The V and J genes are TRBV2 and TRBJ1-3; D may be TRBD1 (5 bases). The CDR3 covers 13 residues. The germline CDR1 and CDR2 sequences are SNHLY and FYNNEI. V was pared by 7 bases and J by 3 bases, with 10 bases between. As DNA, the CDR3 is TGTGCCAGCATGGGGGACTTTGGAAACACCATATATTTT. Its translation is CASMGDFGNTIYF.

This clone was recorded only once. The V and J genes are TRBV7-9 and TRBJ1-1; D remains ambiguous. Germline CDR1 reads SEHNR; CDR2 reads FQNEAQ (reference sequence). The CDR3 consists of 14 residues. V gave up 6 bases and J gave up 8 bases, with 19 bases separating them. Written as DNA, the CDR3 is TGTGCCAGCAGTTCTATCCGAGGCCTTGTAGAAGCTTTCTTT. Residues: CASSSIRGLVEAFF.

V and J are TRBV7-8 and TRBJ2-3; D remains ambiguous. V was cut by 5 bases and J by 3 bases, with 3 bases left in between. CDR1 SGHVS and CDR2 FQNEAQ come from the germline V gene. CDR3 length equals 11 residues. CDR3 loop: CASSKTDTQYF. The CDR3 DNA follows: TGTGCCAGCAGCAAAACAGATACGCAGTATTTT.

The genes are TRBV7-9 and TRBJ2-4; the D is unclear. CDR1 and CDR2 (germline): SEHNR, FQNEAQ (reference sequence). CDR3 length: 11 amino acids. V lost 1 base to trimming and J lost 11 bases, with 6 bases between them. Written as DNA, the CDR3 is TGTGCCAGCAGCTTAGATGCGGTTCAGTACTTC. Its translation: CASSLDAVQYF.

This clone turned up a few times. This rearrangement joins TRBV6-4 to TRBJ2-2; a weak D match, TRBD1 (6 bases). This CDR3 is built from 14 residues. Trimming removed 6 bases from V and 3 bases from J, with 11 bases in between. Germline V lookup: CDR1 MRHNA, CDR2 SNTAGT. The CDR3 region has the DNA TGTGCCAGCAGAAACAACAGGGACACCGGGGAGCTGTTTTTT. Protein product: CASRNNRDTGELFF.

The chain uses TRBV28 and TRBJ2-7, with D possibly being TRBD1 (6 bases). The CDR3 has 13 amino acids. In germline, CDR1 is MDHEN, CDR2 SYDVKM. The V and J ends lost 7 bases and 7 bases respectively, with 17 bases between them. CDR3 sequence (DNA): TGTGCCAGCACCCCGGGACATTGGGGGGAGCAGTACTTC. Translated, it gives CASTPGHWGEQYF.

V usage is TRBV10-3 and J usage is TRBJ2-2; TRBD1 aligns across 11 bases. The CDR3 loop spans 18 amino acids. The V gene's germline CDR1 is ENHRY and CDR2 SYGVKD. Trimming took 5 bases from V and 0 from J; bases not matched to a gene: 8. The CDR3 bases are TGTGCCATCAGTTTTGGACAGGGGGCCCACCCGAACACCGGGGAGCTGTTTTTT. This translates into CAISFGQGAHPNTGELFF.